The next 28 T cell receptor beta chains were all read from a single sample in a study of metastatic and nonmetastatic thyroid tumors. Each patient came to thyroid surgery without any prior treatment (of any kind). TCRdb re-called the PCR reads through MiXCR. The table has roughly 20,000 clones, around a third seen once. Sequencing was performed on tumor tissue. These receptors were taken from a female donor with papillary thyroid cancer or a benign thyroid nodule (not recorded which). Some clones in this sample may be carry-over from other donors' samples.

The rearrangement links TRBV12-5 to TRBJ2-1; 9 nucleotides agree with TRBD1. Germline V lookup: CDR1 LGHNT, CDR2 FRNRAP. Trimming took 1 base from V and 5 from J; bases not matched to a gene: 3. This CDR3 comprises 15 residues. CDR3 region: CASGLAGQGNNEQFF. CDR3 DNA: TGTGCTAGTGGTTTGGCAGGACAGGGGAACAATGAGCAGTTCTTC.

Only a few counts were recorded for this clone. A read error may produce the germline difference seen at one junction end. The V gene is TRBV27, the J gene TRBJ2-7; D call uncertain. Germline CDR1 MNHEY, CDR2 SMNVEV (reference sequence). This CDR3 region has 13 residues. This chain's CDR3 is CARSLSQAREQYF. CDR3 nucleotide sequence: TGTGCCAGAAGTTTATCGCAAGCTAGAGAGCAGTACTTC.

This clone has only one observation. One end of the junction fails to match germline, which may point to a read error. The chain joins TRBV4-1 to TRBJ2-7; 10 bases are a match to TRBD2. Looked up from germline, CDR1 is MGHRA and CDR2 is YSYEKL. The CDR3 loop spans 18 amino acids. The chain's CDR3 is CASSRAPRSLAGVFEQHF. CDR3 coding DNA: TGCGCCAGCAGCCGAGCTCCAAGGTCTCTAGCGGGAGTTTTCGAGCAGCACTTC.

This clone ranks as medium-sized (0.01 to 0.1%). The V call is TRBV6-1, the J call TRBJ2-3, with TRBD1 matching over 7 bases. Germline V gene sequence: CDR1 MNHNS, CDR2 SASEGT. CDR3 length equals 16 residues. With V trimmed by 7 bases and J by 2 bases, 12 bases remained unmatched. The DNA for the CDR3 is TGTGCCAGCACCCAACTGACAGGGCTCCTCACAGATACGCAGTATTTT. The encoded protein is CASTQLTGLLTDTQYF.

The J gene is TRBJ1-1, the V gene TRBV6-5; D remains ambiguous. The V gene lost 5 bases and the J gene lost 4 bases, with 11 bases spanning the gap. Germline CDR1 reads MNHEY; CDR2 reads SVGAGI. The length of the CDR3 is 13 residues. The CDR3 nucleotides are TGTGCCAGCAGTCACCCCCCTACCACTGAAGCTTTCTTT. Protein: CASSHPPTTEAFF.

The CDR3 here is CASSYSPGSGVYEQYF. The CDR3, as DNA: TGTGCCAGCAGTTACTCGCCCGGGTCGGGAGTGTACGAGCAGTACTTC. The chain employs TRBV6-5 and TRBJ2-7, with D possibly being TRBD2 (6 bases). In germline, CDR1 is MNHEY, CDR2 SVGAGI. This CDR3 has 16 amino acids. V gave up 0 bases and J gave up 4 bases, with 16 bases separating them.

J is TRBJ2-3 and V is TRBV20-1; tentative D call: TRBD1 (5 bases). Trimming left V 8 bases short and J 6 bases short, with 9 bases between. The CDR3 length is 10 residues. In germline, CDR1 is DFQATT, CDR2 SNEGSKA (reference sequence). The CDR3 reads CSLGVDTQYF. As DNA, the CDR3 is TGCAGTTTAGGGGTGGATACGCAGTATTTT.

The chain couples TRBV5-1 to TRBJ2-1; 11 nucleotides line up with TRBD1. Germline CDR1 reads SGHRS; CDR2 reads YFSETQ. V was clipped by 6 bases and J by 8 bases; unmatched bases: 10. The length of the CDR3 is 15 residues. CDR3 nucleotide sequence: TGCGCCAGCACCCGTGGGGACAGGGGGGGCGATGAGCAGTTCTTC. It specifies CASTRGDRGGDEQFF.

The rearrangement joins TRBV20-1 to TRBJ1-2, with D unresolved. CDR1 is DFQATT and CDR2 is SNEGSKA in the germline V gene (reference sequence). The CDR3 loop spans 12 amino acids. V lost 4 bases to trimming and J lost 4 bases, with 10 bases between them. CDR3 sequence: CSAKVRIYGYTF. Here the CDR3 DNA reads TGCAGTGCTAAGGTCCGGATCTATGGCTACACCTTC.

On this clone: Here the CDR3 omits its conserved ending phenylalanine or tryptophan, so a read error is the likely source. The chain links TRBV5-1 to TRBJ2-1, with D perhaps TRBD1 (6 bases). This CDR3 spans 15 amino acids. Per germline, CDR1 SGHRS and CDR2 YFSETQ. The CDR3 protein is CTSSLVQGLNNGQFL. The CDR3 DNA sequence: TGCACCAGCAGCTTGGTACAGGGCCTGAACAATGGGCAGTTCTTA.

This clone was seen only a few times. This rearrangement joins TRBV25-1 to TRBJ2-6; no clear D. Looked up from germline, CDR1 is MGHDK and CDR2 is SYGVNS. Trimming cost V 1 base and J 3 bases, with 10 bases left between them. The CDR3 is made up of 16 amino acids. The CDR3 bases are TGTGCCAGCAGTGAATCATCAAGGATTGGGGCCAACGTCCTGACTTTC. Its translation: CASSESSRIGANVLTF.

V usage is TRBV7-2 and J usage is TRBJ2-5; TRBD2 matches at 8 bases. Losses at the gene ends were 1 base for V and 2 bases for J; bases not matched to a gene: 9. The CDR3 is made up of 17 amino acids. Germline V gene lookup returns CDR1 SGHTA and CDR2 FQGNSA. The CDR3 DNA is TGTGCCAGCAGCTTAGGACCGGGGGGGGTGAGACAAGAGACCCAGTACTTC. Translation gives CASSLGPGGVRQETQYF. Variable domain in full (rest from reference TRBV7-2 and TRBJ2-5): GAGVSQSPSNKVTEKGKDVELRCDPISGHTALYWYRQSLGQGLEFLIYFQGNSAPDKSGLPSDRFSAERTGGSVSTLTIQRTQQEDSAVYLCASSLGPGGVRQETQYFGPGTRLLVL.

This clone is medium-sized (0.01 to 0.1%) in the sample. J is TRBJ2-7 and V is TRBV6-5, with TRBD1 identical over 8 bases. V shed 2 bases and J 6 bases; nucleotides not matched to a gene: 3. Germline-derived CDR1 and CDR2 are MNHEY and SVGAGI. This CDR3 has 13 amino acids. The CDR3 DNA reads TGTGCCAGCAGTTACGGACAGGGAGTCGAGCAGTACTTC. This sequence encodes CASSYGQGVEQYF.

This clone was detected a few times. The chain carries TRBV6-9 and TRBJ2-7, with TRBD2 identical over 12 bases. The V segment lost 2 bases and the J segment 2 bases; nucleotides outside the gene matches: 4. CDR1 is MNHGY, CDR2 SVAAGI, per germline. The CDR3 contains 16 residues. CDR3 DNA sequence: TGTGCCAGCAGTTATAGACTAGCGGGGGACCCCTACGAGCAGTACTTC. This sequence encodes CASSYRLAGDPYEQYF.

Here the CDR3 reads CASSLISSGFYEQYF. CDR3 nucleotide sequence: TGTGCCAGCAGTTTGATTAGCTCAGGCTTTTACGAGCAGTACTTC. The genes are TRBV28 and TRBJ2-7, with D uncertain. The germline V gene encodes CDR1 MDHEN and CDR2 SYDVKM. Between the trimmed V and J ends, which lost 3 bases and 4 bases, there was a span of 16 bases. The CDR3 covers 15 residues.

This clone was seen repeatedly, ten times or more. The V and J genes are TRBV29-1 and TRBJ1-1, with 7 bases that match TRBD1. CDR1 and CDR2 (germline): SQVTM, ANQGSEA. The V segment lost 7 bases and the J segment 6 bases; nucleotides outside the gene matches: 8. This CDR3 has 12 residues. The CDR3 DNA reads TGCAGCGCGGAACAGGGGTCCGCTGAAGCTTTCTTT. This translates into CSAEQGSAEAFF.

The chain combines TRBV7-3 with TRBJ2-7; no firm D call. Germline CDR1 reads SGHTA; CDR2 reads FQGTGA. Trimming cost V 2 bases and J 6 bases, with 11 bases left between them. The CDR3 loop spans 13 amino acids. For the CDR3, the DNA is TGTGCCAGCAGCTTAGAGAAGTTTTCCGAGCAGTACTTC. The encoded protein is CASSLEKFSEQYF.

Only a few counts were recorded for this clone. This rearrangement joins TRBV28 to TRBJ2-1, with D possibly called TRBD1 or TRBD2 (5 bases each). The CDR3 is 16 amino acids. The germline V gene encodes CDR1 MDHEN and CDR2 SYDVKM. The germline V and J ends were trimmed by 6 bases and 0 bases, with 15 bases remaining between them. The CDR3 region has the DNA TGTGCCAGCAGACTACCGGGACGGAGCTCCTACAATGAGCAGTTCTTC. Translating it yields CASRLPGRSSYNEQFF.

This clone was detected only a few times. This chain uses TRBV28 with TRBJ2-7, with 7 nucleotides matching TRBD2. The V and J ends lost 5 bases and 4 bases, in that order; junction bases with no gene match: 11. Germline loops: CDR1 MDHEN, CDR2 SYDVKM. This CDR3 spans 15 amino acids. CDR3 loop: CASSIRREWNYEQYF. The CDR3 DNA sequence: TGTGCCAGCAGTATCAGGCGGGAGTGGAATTACGAGCAGTACTTC.

Comment on this clone: The same CDR3 is also encoded by other DNA sequences in this sample. The chain recombines TRBV27 with TRBJ2-7; 7 bases map to TRBD1. The V segment lost 9 bases and the J segment 6 bases; nucleotides outside the gene matches: 14. Germline V CDR1 and CDR2: MNHEY, SMNVEV (reference sequence). This CDR3 has 14 amino acids. CDR3 residues: CASKGQSTPGEQYF. DNA of the CDR3: TGTGCCAGTAAGGGACAGTCCACGCCGGGCGAGCAGTACTTC.

This chain connects TRBV11-2 to TRBJ2-3, with 13 bases aligning to TRBD2. This CDR3 spans 18 amino acids. V gave up 3 bases and J gave up 2 bases; unmatched junction bases: 8. CDR1 and CDR2 (germline): SGHAT, FQNNGV. The CDR3 DNA reads TGTGCCAGCAGCTTCATTACTAGCGGGAGGGGGCCCACAGATACGCAGTATTTT. Its protein is CASSFITSGRGPTDTQYF.

The chain is built from TRBV6-5 and TRBJ1-6; D unclear. This CDR3 is built from 13 residues. The V end was cut by 2 bases, the J end by 5 bases, with 4 bases between. Germline CDR1 MNHEY, CDR2 SVGAGI. The CDR3 is CASSYQNNSPLHF. In DNA form, the CDR3 reads TGTGCCAGCAGTTACCAAAATAATTCACCCCTCCACTTT.

This clone is categorized as medium-sized. The V call is TRBV20-1, the J call TRBJ2-3; D is perhaps TRBD1 (5 bases). CDR1 is DFQATT and CDR2 is SNEGSKA in the germline V gene (reference sequence). The CDR3 runs 16 residues. V was shortened by 6 bases and J by 2 bases, with 21 bases between the two germline ends. The CDR3 is CSASPRADTSTDTQYF. In DNA, the CDR3 is TGCAGTGCCAGCCCCAGGGCGGACACCTCCACAGATACGCAGTATTTT.

This sequence joins TRBV30 and TRBJ2-1; no firm D call. The V and J ends lost 7 bases and 8 bases respectively, with 18 bases between them. CDR3 size: 13 residues. CDR1 and CDR2 from the germline V gene are GTSNPN and SVGIG (reference sequence). The DNA of the CDR3 is TGTGCCTACACACGACCCCCATCATATGAGCAGTTCTTC. It encodes CAYTRPPSYEQFF.

V and J are TRBV2 and TRBJ2-1; D is possibly TRBD2 (6 bases). Germline V gene lookup returns CDR1 SNHLY and CDR2 FYNNEI. The CDR3 has 14 amino acids. Trimming shortened V by 2 bases and J by 5 bases, and 10 bases separated the two germline ends. CDR3 residues: CASSEWERDNEQFF. Written as DNA, the CDR3 is TGTGCCAGCAGTGAATGGGAGCGGGACAATGAGCAGTTCTTC.

This chain connects TRBV5-1 to TRBJ1-2; tentatively, D is TRBD1 (5 bases). The CDR3 consists of 15 residues. V dropped 1 base and J dropped 6 bases, with 16 bases sitting between them. Germline lookup yields CDR1 SGHRS and CDR2 YFSETQ. CDR3 loop: CASSLLGRGNDGYTF. Here the CDR3 DNA reads TGCGCCAGCAGCTTGTTAGGGAGGGGAAACGATGGCTACACCTTC.

This clone occurred a few times. The chain recombines TRBV11-3 with TRBJ1-1, with TRBD1 matching over 7 bases. The CDR3 is 13 residues long. Germline-derived CDR1 and CDR2 are SGHNT and YENEEA. The V and J ends lost 1 base and 7 bases, in that order; junction bases with no gene match: 3. CDR3 in amino acids: CASSLATGSEAFF. CDR3 in DNA: TGTGCCAGCAGCTTAGCGACAGGGAGTGAAGCTTTCTTT.

This clone is medium-sized by share. The chain is built from TRBV7-3 and TRBJ2-3; no firm D call. The CDR3 length is 16 residues. Trimming left V 1 base short and J 3 bases short, with 14 bases between. Germline V CDR1 and CDR2: SGHTA, FQGTGA. The CDR3 protein is CASSLKTGFKTDTQYF. The CDR3 DNA follows: TGTGCCAGCAGCTTAAAAACCGGGTTTAAAACAGATACGCAGTATTTT.